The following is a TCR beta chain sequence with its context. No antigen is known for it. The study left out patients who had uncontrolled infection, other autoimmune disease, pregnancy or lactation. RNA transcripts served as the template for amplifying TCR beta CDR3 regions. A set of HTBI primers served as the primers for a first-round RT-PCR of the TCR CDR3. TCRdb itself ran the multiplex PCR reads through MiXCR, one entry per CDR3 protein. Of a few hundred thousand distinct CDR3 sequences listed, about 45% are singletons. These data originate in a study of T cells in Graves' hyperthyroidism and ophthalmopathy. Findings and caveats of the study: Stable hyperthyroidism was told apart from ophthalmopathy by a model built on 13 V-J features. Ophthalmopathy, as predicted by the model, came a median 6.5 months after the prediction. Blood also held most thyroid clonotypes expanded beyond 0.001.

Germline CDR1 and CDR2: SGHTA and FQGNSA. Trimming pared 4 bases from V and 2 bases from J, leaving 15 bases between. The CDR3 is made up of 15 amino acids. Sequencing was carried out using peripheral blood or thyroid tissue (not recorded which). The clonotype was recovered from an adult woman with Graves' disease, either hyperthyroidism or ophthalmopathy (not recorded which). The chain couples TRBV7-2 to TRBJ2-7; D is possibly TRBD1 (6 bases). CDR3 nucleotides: TGTGCCAGCAGCTCCTATGGACAGTCCGCCTACGAGCAGTACTTC. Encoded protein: CASSSYGQSAYEQYF.